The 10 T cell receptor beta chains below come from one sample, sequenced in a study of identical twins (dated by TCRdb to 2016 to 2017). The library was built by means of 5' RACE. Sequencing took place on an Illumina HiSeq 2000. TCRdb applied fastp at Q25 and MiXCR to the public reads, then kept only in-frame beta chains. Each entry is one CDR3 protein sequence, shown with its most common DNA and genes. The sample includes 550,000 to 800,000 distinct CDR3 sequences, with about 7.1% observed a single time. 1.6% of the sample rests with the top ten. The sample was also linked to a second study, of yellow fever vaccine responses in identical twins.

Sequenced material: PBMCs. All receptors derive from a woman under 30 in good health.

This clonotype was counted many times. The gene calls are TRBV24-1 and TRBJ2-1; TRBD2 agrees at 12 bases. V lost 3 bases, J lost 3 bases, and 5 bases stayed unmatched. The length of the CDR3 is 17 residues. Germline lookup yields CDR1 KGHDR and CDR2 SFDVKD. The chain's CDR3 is CATSDRGLAGYYNEQFF. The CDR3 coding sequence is TGTGCCACCAGTGATCGAGGACTAGCGGGGTACTACAATGAGCAGTTCTTC.

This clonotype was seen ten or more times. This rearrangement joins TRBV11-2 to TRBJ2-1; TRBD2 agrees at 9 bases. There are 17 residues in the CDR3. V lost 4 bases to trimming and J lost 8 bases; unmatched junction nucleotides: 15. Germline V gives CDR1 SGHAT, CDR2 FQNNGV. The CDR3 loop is CASSSDDLAGIWDEQFF. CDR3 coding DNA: TGTGCCAGCAGCTCAGACGATCTAGCGGGAATCTGGGATGAGCAGTTCTTC. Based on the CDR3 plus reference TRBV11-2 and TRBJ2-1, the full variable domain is EAGVAQSPRYKIIEKRQSVAFWCNPISGHATLYWYQQILGQGPKLLIQFQNNGVVDDSQLPKDRFSAERLKGVDSTLKIQPAKLEDSAVYLCASSSDDLAGIWDEQFFGPGTRLTVL.

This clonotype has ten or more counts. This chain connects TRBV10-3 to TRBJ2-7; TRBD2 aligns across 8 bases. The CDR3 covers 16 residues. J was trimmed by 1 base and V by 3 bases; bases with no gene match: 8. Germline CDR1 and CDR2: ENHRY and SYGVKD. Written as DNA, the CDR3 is TGTGCCATCAGTGACACTAGCGGTAGGGGGTCCTACGAGCAGTACTTC. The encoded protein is CAISDTSGRGSYEQYF.

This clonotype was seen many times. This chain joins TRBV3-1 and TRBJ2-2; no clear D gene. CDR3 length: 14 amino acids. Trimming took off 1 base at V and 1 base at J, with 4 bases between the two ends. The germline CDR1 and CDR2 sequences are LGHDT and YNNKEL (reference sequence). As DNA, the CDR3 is TGTGCCAGCAGCCAAGTAGGGAACACCGGGGAGCTGTTTTTT. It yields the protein CASSQVGNTGELFF. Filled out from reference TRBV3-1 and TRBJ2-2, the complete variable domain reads DTAVSQTPKYLVTQMGNDKSIKCEQNLGHDTMYWYKQDSKKFLKIMFSYNNKELIINETVPNRFSPKSPDKAHLNLHINSLELGDSAVYFCASSQVGNTGELFFGEGSRLTVL.

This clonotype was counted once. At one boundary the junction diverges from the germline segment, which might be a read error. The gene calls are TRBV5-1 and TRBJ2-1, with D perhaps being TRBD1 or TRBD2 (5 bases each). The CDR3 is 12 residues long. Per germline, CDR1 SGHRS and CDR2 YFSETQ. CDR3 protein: CASSLEGPSLVF. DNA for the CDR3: TGCGCCAGCAGCTTGGAGGGACCCTCCTTAGTCTTC.

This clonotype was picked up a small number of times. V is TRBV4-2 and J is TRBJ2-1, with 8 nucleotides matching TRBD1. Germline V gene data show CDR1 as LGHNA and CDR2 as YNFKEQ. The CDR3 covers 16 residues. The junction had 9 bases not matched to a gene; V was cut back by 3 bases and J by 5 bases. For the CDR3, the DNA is TGTGCCAGCAGCCAGGCGCAGGGGGCGCATGACAATGAGCAGTTCTTC. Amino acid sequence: CASSQAQGAHDNEQFF.

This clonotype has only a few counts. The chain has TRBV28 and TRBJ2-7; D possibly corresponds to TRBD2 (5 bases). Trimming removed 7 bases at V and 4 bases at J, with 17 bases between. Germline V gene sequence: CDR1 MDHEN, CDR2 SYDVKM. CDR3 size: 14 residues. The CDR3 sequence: CASNPSGKFYEQYF. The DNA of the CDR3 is TGTGCCAGCAACCCCTCGGGGAAGTTTTACGAGCAGTACTTC.

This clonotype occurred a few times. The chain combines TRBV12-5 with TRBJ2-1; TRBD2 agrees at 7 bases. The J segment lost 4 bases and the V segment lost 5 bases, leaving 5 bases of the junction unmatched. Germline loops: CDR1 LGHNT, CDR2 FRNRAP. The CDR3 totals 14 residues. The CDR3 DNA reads TGTGCTAGTGGTAGTGGACTAGTTTACAATGAGCAGTTCTTC. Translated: CASGSGLVYNEQFF.

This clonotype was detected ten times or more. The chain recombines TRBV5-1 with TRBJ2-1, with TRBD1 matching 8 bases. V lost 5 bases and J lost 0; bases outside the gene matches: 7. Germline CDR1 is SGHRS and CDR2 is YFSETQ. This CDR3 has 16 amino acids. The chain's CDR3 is CASSRGQEGSYNEQFF. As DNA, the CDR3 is TGCGCCAGCAGTCGGGGACAGGAAGGCTCCTACAATGAGCAGTTCTTC.

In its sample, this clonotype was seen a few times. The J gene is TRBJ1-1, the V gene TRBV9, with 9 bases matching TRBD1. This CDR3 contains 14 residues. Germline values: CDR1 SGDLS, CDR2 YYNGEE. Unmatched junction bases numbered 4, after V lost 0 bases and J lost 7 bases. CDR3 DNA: TGTGCCAGCAGCGTAGTTGGGACAGGGAATGAAGCTTTCTTT. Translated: CASSVVGTGNEAFF.